This TCR beta chain was recovered during a study of T cells in Graves' hyperthyroidism and ophthalmopathy. TCR beta CDR3 region amplification was performed from RNA transcripts. In the first-round RT-PCR of the TCR CDR3, the HTBI primer set was used. Each CDR3 protein gets one entry after TCRdb re-called the multiplex PCR reads with MiXCR. The sample holds 150,000 or so distinct CDR3 sequences; around 8.9% are singletons and the top ten take 22%. Study-wide points: It was a median about 6.5 months before onset that the model predicted ophthalmopathy.

With a duration under 2 months, the hyperthyroidism was newly diagnosed in patients aged 18 to 65. Patients with uncontrolled infections, other autoimmune diseases, pregnancy or lactation were excluded. Isolation of PBMCs was performed on around 9.4 ml fresh peripheral blood. This clonotype was seen ten or more times. The target antigen is unknown. The V end lost 6 bases, the J end lost 2 bases, and 21 bases lay between the germline ends. Germline-derived CDR1 and CDR2 are DFQATT and SNEGSKA (reference sequence). The CDR3 runs to 16 residues. Sequenced: blood. The source is a woman aged 18-29 years with Graves' hyperthyroidism that later progressed to Graves' ophthalmopathy. This chain links TRBV20-1 with TRBJ2-3; possible D gene TRBD2, 7 bases. The CDR3 protein is CSAQTFEGGYTDTQYF. CDR3 nucleotides: TGCAGTGCACAAACATTCGAGGGGGGGTACACAGATACGCAGTATTTT.